The clone carrying this T cell receptor (beta chain) was observed a single time. Its antigen is unidentified. This CDR3 is 13 amino acids long. V shed 8 bases and J shed 8 bases, with 17 bases lying between them. This sample stems from a study of blood T cells in healthy people across ages. Overall study findings and caveats: Older age went with lower TCR beta diversity per million T cells, in a roughly linear way. Percentage of naive T cells showed a strong correlation with TCR beta diversity.

Then a second PCR, running roughly 7 to 11 cycles, was carried out with a sample-barcoded 5' primer and a J-beta primer mix. TCRdb recomputed calls from the 5' RACE reads with MiXCR, one row per CDR3 protein. This sample carries some 1.4 million distinct CDR3 sequences, 42% of them seen once, and the ten largest clones take 7% to 9%. The chain links TRBV12-3 or TRBV12-4 to TRBJ2-3, with D possibly matching TRBD2 (6 bases). Input material: blood. The clonotype was recovered from a woman between 18 and 29 years old in good health. The CDR3 DNA follows: TGTGCCAGCCGCCGAGGGGACTGGGGTACGCAGTATTTT. Its protein product is CASRRGDWGTQYF.